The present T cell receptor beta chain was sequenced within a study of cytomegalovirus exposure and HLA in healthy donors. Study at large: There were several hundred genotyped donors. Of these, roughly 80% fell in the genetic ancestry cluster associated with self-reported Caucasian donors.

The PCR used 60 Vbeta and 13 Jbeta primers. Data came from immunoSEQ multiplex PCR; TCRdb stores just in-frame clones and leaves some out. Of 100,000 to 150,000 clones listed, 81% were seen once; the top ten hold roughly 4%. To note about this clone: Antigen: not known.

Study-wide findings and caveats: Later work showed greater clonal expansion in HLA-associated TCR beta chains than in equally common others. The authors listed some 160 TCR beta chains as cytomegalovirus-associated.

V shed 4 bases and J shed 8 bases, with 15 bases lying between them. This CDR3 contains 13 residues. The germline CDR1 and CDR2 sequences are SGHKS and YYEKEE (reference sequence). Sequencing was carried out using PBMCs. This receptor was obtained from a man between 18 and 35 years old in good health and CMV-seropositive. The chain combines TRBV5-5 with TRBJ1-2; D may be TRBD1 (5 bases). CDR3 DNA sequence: TGTGCCAGCAGCCCGATGGGGCTTCACGGCTACACCTTC. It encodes CASSPMGLHGYTF.